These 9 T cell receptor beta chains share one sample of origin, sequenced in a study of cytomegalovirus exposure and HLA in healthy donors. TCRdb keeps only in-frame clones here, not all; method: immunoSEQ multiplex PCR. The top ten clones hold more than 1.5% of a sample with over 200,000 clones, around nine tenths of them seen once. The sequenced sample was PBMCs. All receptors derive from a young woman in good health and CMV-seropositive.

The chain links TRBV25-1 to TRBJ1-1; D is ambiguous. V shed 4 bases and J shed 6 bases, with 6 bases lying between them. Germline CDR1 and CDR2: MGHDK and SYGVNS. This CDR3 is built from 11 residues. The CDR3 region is CASSAGSEAFF. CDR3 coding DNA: TGTGCCAGCAGTGCGGGTTCTGAAGCTTTCTTT.

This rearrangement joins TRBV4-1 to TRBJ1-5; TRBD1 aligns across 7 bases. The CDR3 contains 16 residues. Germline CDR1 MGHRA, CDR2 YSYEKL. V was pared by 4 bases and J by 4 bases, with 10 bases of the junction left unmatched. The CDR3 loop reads CASSRVQQTGNQPQHF. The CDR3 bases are TGCGCCAGCAGCCGTGTGCAACAGACAGGGAATCAGCCCCAGCATTTT.

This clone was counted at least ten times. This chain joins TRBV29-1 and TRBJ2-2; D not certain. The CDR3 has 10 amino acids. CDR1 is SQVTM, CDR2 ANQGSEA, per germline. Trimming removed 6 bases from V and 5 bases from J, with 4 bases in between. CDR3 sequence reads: CSVGTGELFF. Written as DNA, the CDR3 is TGCAGCGTCGGGACCGGGGAGCTGTTTTTT.

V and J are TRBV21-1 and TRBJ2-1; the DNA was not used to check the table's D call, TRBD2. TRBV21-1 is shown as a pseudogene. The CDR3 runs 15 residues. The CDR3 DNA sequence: TGTGCCAGCAGCAAAGTACTAGCGGGGAACAATGAGCAGTTCTTC. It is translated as CASSKVLAGNNEQFF.

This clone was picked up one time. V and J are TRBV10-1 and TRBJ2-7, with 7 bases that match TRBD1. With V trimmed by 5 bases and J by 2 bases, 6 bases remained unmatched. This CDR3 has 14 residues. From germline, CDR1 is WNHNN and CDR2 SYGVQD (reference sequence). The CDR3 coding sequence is TGCGCCAGCAGTAGTCCGGGGACAGCCTACGAGCAGTACTTC. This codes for CASSSPGTAYEQYF.

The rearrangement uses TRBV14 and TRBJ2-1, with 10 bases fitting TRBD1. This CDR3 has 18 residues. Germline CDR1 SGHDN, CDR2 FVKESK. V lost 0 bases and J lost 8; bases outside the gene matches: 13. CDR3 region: CASSQEGLAGQGLDEQFF. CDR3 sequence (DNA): TGTGCCAGCAGCCAAGAAGGTCTCGCGGGACAGGGGCTTGATGAGCAGTTCTTC.

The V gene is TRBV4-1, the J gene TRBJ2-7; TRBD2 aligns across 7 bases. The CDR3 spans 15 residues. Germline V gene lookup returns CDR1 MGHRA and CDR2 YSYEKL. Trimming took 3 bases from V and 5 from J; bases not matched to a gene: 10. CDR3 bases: TGCGCCAGCAGCCAGCACGGGGTGAGCGGGGACGAGCAGTACTTC. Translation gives CASSQHGVSGDEQYF.

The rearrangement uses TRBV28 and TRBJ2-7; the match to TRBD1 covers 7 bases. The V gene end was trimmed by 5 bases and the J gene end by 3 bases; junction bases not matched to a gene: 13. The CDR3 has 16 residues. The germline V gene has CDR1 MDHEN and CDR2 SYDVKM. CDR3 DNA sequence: TGTGCCAGCAGTCCCGTCAGAGACAGGGCGATCTACGAGCAGTACTTC. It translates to CASSPVRDRAIYEQYF. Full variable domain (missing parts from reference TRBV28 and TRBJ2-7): DVKVTQSSRYLVKRTGEKVFLECVQDMDHENMFWYRQDPGLGLRLIYFSYDVKMKEKGDIPEGYSVSREKKERFSLILESASTNQTSMYLCASSPVRDRAIYEQYFGPGTRLTVT.

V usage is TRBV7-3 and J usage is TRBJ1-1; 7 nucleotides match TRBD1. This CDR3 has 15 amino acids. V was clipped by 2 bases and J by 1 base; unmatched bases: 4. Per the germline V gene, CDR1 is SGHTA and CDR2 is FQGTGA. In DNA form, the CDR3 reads TGTGCCAGCAGCTTAGAGGGACAGACGAACACTGAAGCTTTCTTT. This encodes CASSLEGQTNTEAFF.